Shown below are 16 T cell receptor beta chains from a single sample sequenced in a study of cytomegalovirus exposure and HLA in healthy donors. Vbeta (60) and Jbeta (13) primers were used in the PCR. Method: immunoSEQ multiplex PCR; TCRdb's copy keeps in-frame clones and lacks some. Among roughly 160,000 clones listed, 60% to 80% were seen once. Sequencing was carried out using PBMCs. The receptor set was obtained from a man aged 50 to 59 in good health and CMV-seropositive.

This clone occurred once. CDR3 residues: CASSQDAGGRYGYTF. The CDR3 DNA follows: TGCGCCAGCAGCCAAGATGCAGGGGGCAGGTATGGCTACACCTTC. J is TRBJ1-2 and V is TRBV4-3; 8 positions agree with TRBD1. Germline V gene data show CDR1 as LGHNA and CDR2 as YSLEER. The trim removed 0 bases at V and 5 bases at J, leaving 5 bases unmatched. The CDR3 has 15 residues.

As regards this clone: A read error may account for a junction end that differs from germline. This chain connects TRBV7-7 to TRBJ2-7, with 10 bases aligning to TRBD1. CDR1 is SSHAT, CDR2 FNYEAQ, per germline (reference sequence). CDR3 length: 15 residues. The CDR3 DNA is TGTGCTAGCAGCTTGGGACAGGGGAGAACCTACGAGCAGTACTTC. It is translated as CASSLGQGRTYEQYF.

This clone was picked up one time. This chain links TRBV4-1 with TRBJ1-4; 9 nucleotides align to TRBD1. The CDR3 contains 16 residues. V dropped 3 bases and J dropped 5; count of bases not matched to a gene: 7. Per the germline V gene, CDR1 is MGHRA and CDR2 is YSYEKL. This chain's CDR3 is CASSHPYRGRNEKLFF. The CDR3 DNA sequence: TGCGCCAGCAGCCACCCCTACAGGGGGCGAAATGAAAAACTGTTTTTT.

The V and J genes are TRBV6-5 and TRBJ1-1; D is uncertain. V lost 3 bases, J lost 4 bases, and 12 bases lay in between. CDR3 length: 14 residues. Germline assignment: CDR1 MNHEY and CDR2 SVGAGI. The CDR3 is CASSYGRAGTEAFF. The CDR3 coding sequence is TGTGCCAGCAGTTATGGGCGGGCAGGCACTGAAGCTTTCTTT.

V gene TRBV7-8 combines with J gene TRBJ2-4; 12 bases are a match to TRBD1. J lost 6 bases, V lost 3 bases, and 6 bases had no gene match. Germline CDR1 and CDR2: SGHVS and FQNEAQ. This CDR3 contains 16 residues. Written as DNA, the CDR3 is TGTGCCAGCAGCTTTCCGGGACAGGGGGCAAGAAACATTCAGTACTTC. Residues: CASSFPGQGARNIQYF.

The chain joins TRBV6-1 to TRBJ2-7; a weak D match, TRBD1 (6 bases). Germline values: CDR1 MNHNS, CDR2 SASEGT. This CDR3 has 15 amino acids. The ends were cut back, 1 base at V and 2 bases at J, with 12 bases in the middle. DNA of the CDR3: TGTGCCAGCAGTGAAGTAGTTGGGACAACCTACGAGCAGTACTTC. Amino acids: CASSEVVGTTYEQYF.

The chain uses TRBV29-1 and TRBJ2-7, with 9 bases fitting TRBD1. The CDR3 extends over 13 amino acids. After removal of 3 bases from V and 5 bases from J, the junction contained 5 bases not matched to a gene. Germline V gene data show CDR1 as SQVTM and CDR2 as ANQGSEA. This chain's CDR3 is CSVDGQGSHEQYF. Here the CDR3 DNA reads TGCAGCGTTGATGGACAGGGGTCCCACGAGCAGTACTTC.

The CDR3 region is CASSAPGLAGGPYTGELFF. CDR3 in DNA: TGTGCCAGCAGCGCGCCGGGACTAGCGGGGGGGCCTTACACCGGGGAGCTGTTTTTT. The V and J genes are TRBV9 and TRBJ2-2; 16 positions agree with TRBD2. The V and J ends lost 3 bases and 3 bases, in that order; junction bases with no gene match: 8. Germline V lookup: CDR1 SGDLS, CDR2 YYNGEE. The CDR3 consists of 19 residues.

The chain couples TRBV6-1 to TRBJ2-5; possible D gene TRBD2, 6 bases. Trimming stripped 10 bases from V and 4 bases from J, with 10 bases between. The CDR3 runs to 11 residues. The germline V gene encodes CDR1 MNHNS and CDR2 SASEGT. CDR3 loop: CATLGGETQYF. The DNA of the CDR3 is TGTGCCACCCTGGGAGGAGAGACCCAGTACTTC.

The chain joins TRBV7-2 to TRBJ2-1; TRBD2 agrees at 9 bases. V shed 5 bases and J 6 bases; nucleotides not matched to a gene: 8. From germline, CDR1 is SGHTA and CDR2 FQGNSA. CDR3 length: 15 amino acids. The CDR3 sequence: CASSVPLTSGNEQFF. For the CDR3, the DNA is TGTGCCAGCAGCGTTCCCTTGACTAGCGGCAATGAGCAGTTCTTC.

This clone was seen once. CDR3 coding DNA: TGTGCCAGCGTAGACCAGGGACAGGGAGGACAGCCCCAGCATTTT. Amino acids: CASVDQGQGGQPQHF. This rearrangement joins TRBV2 to TRBJ1-5, with TRBD1 matching 9 bases. Trimming at V came to 8 bases and at J to 7 bases, leaving 12 bases not matched to a gene. Germline assignment: CDR1 SNHLY and CDR2 FYNNEI. The CDR3 consists of 15 residues.

The genes are TRBV5-1 and TRBJ2-7; the match to TRBD1 covers 9 bases. The J segment lost 3 bases and the V segment lost 4 bases, leaving 8 bases of the junction unmatched. Germline lookup yields CDR1 SGHRS and CDR2 YFSETQ. CDR3 length: 15 amino acids. The DNA for the CDR3 is TGCGCCAGCAGCCCGTGGGACAGGGTCAGCTACGAGCAGTACTTC. Translating it yields CASSPWDRVSYEQYF.

V and J are TRBV6-1 and TRBJ1-2; 9 bases map to TRBD1. The length of the CDR3 is 16 residues. Germline CDR1 is MNHNS and CDR2 is SASEGT. V shed 2 bases and J 6 bases; nucleotides not matched to a gene: 10. The CDR3 DNA follows: TGTGCCAGCAGTGAACCACCGGGACAGGGTTCTGATGGCTACACCTTC. It is translated as CASSEPPGQGSDGYTF.

The chain links TRBV5-1 to TRBJ1-2, with 8 nucleotides matching TRBD1. CDR3 length: 15 residues. Germline-derived CDR1 and CDR2 are SGHRS and YFSETQ. J was trimmed by 4 bases and V by 4 bases; bases with no gene match: 9. CDR3 in amino acids: CASSQETGVGYGYTF. The CDR3, as DNA: TGCGCCAGCAGCCAGGAGACAGGGGTAGGCTATGGCTACACCTTC.

The chain has TRBV6-6 and TRBJ2-2, with 12 nucleotides matching TRBD2. The V and J ends lost 5 bases and 6 bases, in that order; junction bases with no gene match: 1. Germline lookup yields CDR1 MNHNY and CDR2 SVGAGI (reference sequence). This CDR3 contains 14 residues. The CDR3 sequence is CASSLAGGPGELFF. Here the CDR3 DNA reads TGTGCCAGCAGTCTAGCGGGGGGGCCCGGGGAGCTGTTTTTT.

J is TRBJ1-5 and V is TRBV29-1, with D maybe TRBD1 (5 bases). The CDR3 extends over 12 amino acids. V shed 6 bases and J shed 4 bases, with 10 bases lying between them. Looked up from germline, CDR1 is SQVTM and CDR2 is ANQGSEA. CDR3 loop: CSVSGGNQPQHF. The CDR3 DNA reads as TGCAGCGTCTCGGGGGGTAATCAGCCCCAGCATTTT.